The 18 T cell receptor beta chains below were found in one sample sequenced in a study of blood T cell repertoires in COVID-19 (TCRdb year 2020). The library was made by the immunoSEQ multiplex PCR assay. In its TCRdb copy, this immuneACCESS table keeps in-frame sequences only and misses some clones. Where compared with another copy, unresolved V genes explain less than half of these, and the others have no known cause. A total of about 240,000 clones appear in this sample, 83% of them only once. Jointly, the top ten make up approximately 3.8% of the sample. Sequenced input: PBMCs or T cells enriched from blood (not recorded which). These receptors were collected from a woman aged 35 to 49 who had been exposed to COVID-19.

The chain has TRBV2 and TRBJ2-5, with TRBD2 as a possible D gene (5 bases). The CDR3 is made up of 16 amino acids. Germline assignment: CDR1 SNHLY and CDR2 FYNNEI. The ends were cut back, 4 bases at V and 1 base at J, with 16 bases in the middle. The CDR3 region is CASSGERSGPQETQYF. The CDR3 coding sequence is TGTGCCAGCAGTGGGGAAAGGAGCGGACCCCAAGAGACCCAGTACTTC. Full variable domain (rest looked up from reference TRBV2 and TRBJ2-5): EPEVTQTPSHQVTQMGQEVILRCVPISNHLYFYWYRQILGQKVEFLVSFYNNEISEKSEIFDDQFSVERPDGSNFTLKIRSTKLEDSAMYFCASSGERSGPQETQYFGPGTRLLVL.

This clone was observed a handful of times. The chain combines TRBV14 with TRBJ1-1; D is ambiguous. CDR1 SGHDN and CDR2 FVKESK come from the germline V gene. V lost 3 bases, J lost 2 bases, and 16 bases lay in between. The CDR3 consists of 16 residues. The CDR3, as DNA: TGTGCCAGCAGCCAGAGAGACGCGGGAGTTAACACTGAAGCTTTCTTT. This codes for CASSQRDAGVNTEAFF.

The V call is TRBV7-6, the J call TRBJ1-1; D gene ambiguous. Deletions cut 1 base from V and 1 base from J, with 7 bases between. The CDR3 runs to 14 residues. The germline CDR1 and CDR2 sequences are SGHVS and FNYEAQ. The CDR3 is CASSLGAGNTEAFF. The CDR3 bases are TGTGCCAGCAGCTTAGGGGCAGGGAACACTGAAGCTTTCTTT.

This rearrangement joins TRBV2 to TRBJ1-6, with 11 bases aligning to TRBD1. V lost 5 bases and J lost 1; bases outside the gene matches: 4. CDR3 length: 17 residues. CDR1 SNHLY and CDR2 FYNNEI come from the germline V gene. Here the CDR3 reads CASSRTGGSSYNSPLHF. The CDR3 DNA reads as TGTGCCAGCAGTAGGACAGGGGGCTCATCCTATAATTCACCCCTCCACTTT.

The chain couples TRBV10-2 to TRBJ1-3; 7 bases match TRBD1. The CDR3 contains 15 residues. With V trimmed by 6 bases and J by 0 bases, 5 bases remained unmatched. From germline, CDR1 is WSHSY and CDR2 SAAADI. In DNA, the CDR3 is TGCGCCAGCAGGGGGACAGATTCCTCTGGAAACACCATATATTTT. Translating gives CASRGTDSSGNTIYF.

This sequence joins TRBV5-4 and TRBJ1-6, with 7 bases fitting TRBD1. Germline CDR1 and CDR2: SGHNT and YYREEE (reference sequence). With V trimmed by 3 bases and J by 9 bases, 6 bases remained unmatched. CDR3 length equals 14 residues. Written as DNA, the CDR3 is TGTGCCAGCAGCTCGGGAGGGGGCGGTTCACCCCTCCACTTT. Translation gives CASSSGGGGSPLHF.

Here the CDR3 DNA reads TGTGCCAGCAGTTCCGGTGGGCATGGAAACACCATATATTTT. This gives the protein CASSSGGHGNTIYF. J is TRBJ1-3 and V is TRBV5-6; D is unresolved. Germline CDR1 is SGHDT and CDR2 is YYEEEE. The CDR3 has 14 amino acids. Trimming pared 5 bases from V and 3 bases from J, leaving 12 bases between. The whole variable domain, filled in from reference TRBV5-6 and TRBJ1-3, reads DAGVTQSPTHLIKTRGQQVTLRCSPKSGHDTVSWYQQALGQGPQFIFQYYEEEERQRGNFPDRFSGHQFPNYSSELNVNALLLGDSALYLCASSSGGHGNTIYFGEGSWLTVV.

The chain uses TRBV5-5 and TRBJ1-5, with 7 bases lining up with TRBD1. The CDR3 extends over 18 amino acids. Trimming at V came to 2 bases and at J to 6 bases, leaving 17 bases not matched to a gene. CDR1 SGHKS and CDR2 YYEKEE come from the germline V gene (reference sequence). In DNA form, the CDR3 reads TGTGCCAGCAGCTTAATCCCGCCAGAGGCAGGGGGAGGTCAGCCCCAGCATTTT. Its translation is CASSLIPPEAGGGQPQHF.

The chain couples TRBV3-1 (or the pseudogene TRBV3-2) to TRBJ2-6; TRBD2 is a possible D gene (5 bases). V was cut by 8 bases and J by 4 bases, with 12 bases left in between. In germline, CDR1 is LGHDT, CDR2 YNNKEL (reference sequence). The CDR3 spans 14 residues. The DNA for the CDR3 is TGTGCCAGCTCCTCCTCGGGAGGGGCCAACGTCCTGACTTTC. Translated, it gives CASSSSGGANVLTF.

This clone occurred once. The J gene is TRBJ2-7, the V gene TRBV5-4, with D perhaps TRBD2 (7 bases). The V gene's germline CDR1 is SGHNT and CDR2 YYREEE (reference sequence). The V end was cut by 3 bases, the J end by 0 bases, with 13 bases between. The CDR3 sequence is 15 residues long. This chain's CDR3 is CASSSGGGGSYEQYF. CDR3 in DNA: TGTGCCAGCAGCTCGGGGGGCGGGGGCTCCTACGAGCAGTACTTC.

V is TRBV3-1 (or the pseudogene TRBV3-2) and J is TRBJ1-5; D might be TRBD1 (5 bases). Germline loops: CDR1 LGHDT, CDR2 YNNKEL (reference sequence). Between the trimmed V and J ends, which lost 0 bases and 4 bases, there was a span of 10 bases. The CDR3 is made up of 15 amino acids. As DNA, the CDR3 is TGTGCCAGCAGCCAAGATCTTAGGGGAAATCAGCCCCAGCATTTT. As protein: CASSQDLRGNQPQHF.

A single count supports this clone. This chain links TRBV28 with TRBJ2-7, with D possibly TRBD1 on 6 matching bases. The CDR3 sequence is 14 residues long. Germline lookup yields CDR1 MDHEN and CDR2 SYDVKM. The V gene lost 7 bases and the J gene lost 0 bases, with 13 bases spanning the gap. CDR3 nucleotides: TGTGCCAGCACAAAACAGGGCTACTCCTACGAGCAGTACTTC. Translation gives CASTKQGYSYEQYF.

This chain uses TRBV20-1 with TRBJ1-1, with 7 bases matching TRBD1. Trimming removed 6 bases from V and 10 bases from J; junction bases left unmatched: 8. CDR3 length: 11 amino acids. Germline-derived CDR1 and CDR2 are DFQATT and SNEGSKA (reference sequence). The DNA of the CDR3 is TGCAGTGCCAGCCGGACAGGCAGAGCTTTCTTT. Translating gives CSASRTGRAFF.

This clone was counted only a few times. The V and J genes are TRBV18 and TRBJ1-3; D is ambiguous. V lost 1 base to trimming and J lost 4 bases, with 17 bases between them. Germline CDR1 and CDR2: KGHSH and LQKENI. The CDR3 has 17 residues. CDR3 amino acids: CASSPQIQRGNGNTIYF. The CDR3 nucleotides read TGTGCCAGCTCACCACAAATTCAGCGAGGGAACGGAAACACCATATATTTT.

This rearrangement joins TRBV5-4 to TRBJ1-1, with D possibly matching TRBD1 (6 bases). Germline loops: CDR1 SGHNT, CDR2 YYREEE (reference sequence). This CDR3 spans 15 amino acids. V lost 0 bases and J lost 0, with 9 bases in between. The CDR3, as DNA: TGTGCCAGCAGCTTGGGTCACAGGGTGAACACTGAAGCTTTCTTT. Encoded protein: CASSLGHRVNTEAFF.

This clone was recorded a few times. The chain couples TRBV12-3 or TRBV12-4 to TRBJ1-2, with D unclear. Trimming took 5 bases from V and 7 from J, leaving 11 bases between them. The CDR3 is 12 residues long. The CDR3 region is CASSRASAGYTF. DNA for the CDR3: TGTGCCAGCAGTCGCGCATCCGCTGGCTACACCTTC.

The CDR3 DNA sequence: TGCAGCGTTGAGCCTAGCGGGATCAATGAGCAGTTCTTC. This sequence encodes CSVEPSGINEQFF. This chain links TRBV29-1 with TRBJ2-1; 9 bases fit TRBD2. V dropped 3 bases and J dropped 6; count of bases not matched to a gene: 3. This CDR3 is 13 amino acids long. CDR1 and CDR2 from the germline V gene are SQVTM and ANQGSEA.

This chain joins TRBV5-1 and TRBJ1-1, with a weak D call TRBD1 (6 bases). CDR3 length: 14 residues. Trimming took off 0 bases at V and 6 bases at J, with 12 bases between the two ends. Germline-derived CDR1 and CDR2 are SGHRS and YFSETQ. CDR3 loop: CASSLGAGAAEAFF. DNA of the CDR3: TGCGCCAGCAGCTTGGGGGCGGGGGCGGCTGAAGCTTTCTTT.